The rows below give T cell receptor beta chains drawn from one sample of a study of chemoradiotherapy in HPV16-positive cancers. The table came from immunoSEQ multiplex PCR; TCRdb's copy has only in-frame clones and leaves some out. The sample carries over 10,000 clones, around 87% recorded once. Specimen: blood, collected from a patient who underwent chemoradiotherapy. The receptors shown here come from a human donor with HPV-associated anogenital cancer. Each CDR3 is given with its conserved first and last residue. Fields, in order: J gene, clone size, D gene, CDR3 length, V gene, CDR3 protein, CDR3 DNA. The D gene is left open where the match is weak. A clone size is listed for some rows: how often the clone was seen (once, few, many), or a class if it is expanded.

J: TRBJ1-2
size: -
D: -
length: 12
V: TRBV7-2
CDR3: CASSFWDRGYTF
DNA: TGTGCCAGCAGCTTTTGGGACCGGGGCTACACCTTC

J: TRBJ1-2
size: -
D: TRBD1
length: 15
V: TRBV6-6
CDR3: CASSYSQGANYGYTF
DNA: TGTGCCAGCAGTTACTCCCAGGGGGCCAACTATGGCTACACCTTC

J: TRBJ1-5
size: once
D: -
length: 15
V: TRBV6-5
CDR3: CASRIDSYSNQPQHF
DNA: TGTGCCAGCAGAATCGACAGTTATAGCAATCAGCCCCAGCATTTT

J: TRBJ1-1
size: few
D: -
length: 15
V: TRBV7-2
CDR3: CASSLSTGMNTEAFF
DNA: TGTGCCAGCAGCTTAAGTACAGGAATGAACACTGAAGCTTTCTTT

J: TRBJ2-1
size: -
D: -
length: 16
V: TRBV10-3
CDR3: CAISESSGSLSNEQFF
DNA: TGTGCCATCAGTGAGTCGTCAGGGTCACTGTCCAATGAGCAGTTCTTC

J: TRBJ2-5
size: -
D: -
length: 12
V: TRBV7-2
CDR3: CASSTRGETQYF
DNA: TGTGCCAGCAGCACCCGAGGAGAGACCCAGTACTTC

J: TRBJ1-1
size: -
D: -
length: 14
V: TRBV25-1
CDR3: CASSDVGGNTEAFF
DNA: TGTGCCAGCAGTGATGTGGGAGGGAACACTGAAGCTTTCTTT

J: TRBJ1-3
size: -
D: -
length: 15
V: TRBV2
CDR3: CASSIYRESGNTIYF
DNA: TGTGCCAGCAGTATCTACAGGGAGTCCGGAAACACCATATATTTT

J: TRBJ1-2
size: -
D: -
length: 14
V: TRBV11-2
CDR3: CASSLARGNYGYTF
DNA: TGTGCCAGCAGCTTAGCGCGGGGTAACTATGGCTACACCTTC

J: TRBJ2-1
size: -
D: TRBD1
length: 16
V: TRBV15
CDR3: CATSSGQGTGAGEQFF
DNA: TGTGCCACCAGCAGCGGACAGGGTACGGGGGCTGGTGAGCAGTTCTTC

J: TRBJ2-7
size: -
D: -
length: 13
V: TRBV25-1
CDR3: CASRVGWGSEQYF
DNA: TGTGCCAGTCGAGTGGGCTGGGGGTCCGAGCAGTACTTC

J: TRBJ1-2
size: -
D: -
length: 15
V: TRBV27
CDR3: CASSPQPHLQGGYTF
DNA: TGTGCCAGCAGTCCTCAACCTCACCTTCAAGGAGGCTACACCTTC

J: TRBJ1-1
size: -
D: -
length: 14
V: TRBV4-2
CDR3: CASSQEDGGTEAFF
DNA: TGTGCCAGCAGCCAAGAAGACGGGGGGACTGAAGCTTTCTTT

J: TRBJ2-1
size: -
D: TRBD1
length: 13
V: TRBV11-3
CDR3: CASTQGQGREQFF
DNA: TGTGCCAGCACACAGGGACAGGGTCGAGAGCAGTTCTTC

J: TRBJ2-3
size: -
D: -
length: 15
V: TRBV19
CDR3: CASSSRGASTDTQYF
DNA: TGTGCCAGTAGTTCCCGGGGAGCTAGCACAGATACGCAGTATTTT

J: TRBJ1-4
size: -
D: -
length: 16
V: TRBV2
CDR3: CASRPGTVATNEKLFF
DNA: TGTGCCAGCAGACCTGGGACGGTTGCAACTAATGAAAAACTGTTTTTT

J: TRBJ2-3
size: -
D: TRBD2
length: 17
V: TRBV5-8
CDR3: CASSFGGGAGLGDTQYF
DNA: TGTGCCAGCAGCTTCGGGGGAGGGGCGGGACTGGGAGATACGCAGTATTTT

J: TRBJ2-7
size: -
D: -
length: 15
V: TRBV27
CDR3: CASSLFGGDSYEQYF
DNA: TGTGCCAGCAGTTTATTTGGAGGGGACTCCTACGAGCAGTACTTC

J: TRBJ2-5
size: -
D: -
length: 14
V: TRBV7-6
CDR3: CASSLDTAAETQYF
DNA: TGTGCCAGCAGCTTAGACACGGCGGCAGAGACCCAGTACTTC

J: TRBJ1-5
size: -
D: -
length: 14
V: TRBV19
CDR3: CASTKQNSNQPQHF
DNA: TGTGCCAGTACTAAACAGAATAGCAATCAGCCCCAGCATTTT

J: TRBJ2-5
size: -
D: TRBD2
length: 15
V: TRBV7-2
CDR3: CASSPTSGLRETQYF
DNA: TGTGCCAGCAGCCCCACTAGCGGCCTAAGAGAGACCCAGTACTTC

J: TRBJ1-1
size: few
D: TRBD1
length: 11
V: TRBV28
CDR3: CASSDRVSAFF
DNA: TGTGCCAGCAGTGACAGGGTTTCAGCTTTCTTT

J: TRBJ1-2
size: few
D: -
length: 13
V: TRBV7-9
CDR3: CASSLGESDGYTF
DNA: TGTGCCAGCAGCTTAGGGGAATCGGATGGCTACACCTTC

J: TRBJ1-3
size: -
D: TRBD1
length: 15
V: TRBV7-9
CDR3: CASSLGGTVRNTIYF
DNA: TGTGCCAGCAGCTTGGGGGGGACAGTTCGAAACACCATATATTTT

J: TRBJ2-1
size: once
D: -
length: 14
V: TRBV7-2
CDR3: CASSLDGAINEQFF
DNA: TGTGCCAGCAGCTTAGACGGGGCTATCAATGAGCAGTTCTTC

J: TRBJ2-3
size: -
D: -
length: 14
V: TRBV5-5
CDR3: CASSLEFLEDTQYF
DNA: TGTGCCAGCAGCTTGGAATTTTTGGAAGACACGCAGTATTTT

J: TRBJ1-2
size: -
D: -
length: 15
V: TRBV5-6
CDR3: CASSLTGSVGYGYTF
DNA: TGTGCCAGCAGTCTTACAGGGAGTGTGGGCTATGGCTACACCTTC

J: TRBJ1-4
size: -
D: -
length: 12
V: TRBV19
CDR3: CASSWLEGFPFF
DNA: TGTGCCAGCTCCTGGTTAGAGGGATTCCCTTTTTTT

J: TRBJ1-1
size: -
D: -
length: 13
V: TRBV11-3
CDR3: CASSLDQWAEAFF
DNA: TGTGCCAGCAGCTTAGATCAGTGGGCTGAAGCTTTCTTT

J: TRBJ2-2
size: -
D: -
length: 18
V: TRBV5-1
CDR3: CASSLDTLQVIRTGELFF
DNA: TGCGCCAGCAGCTTGGATACCTTACAGGTGATACGCACCGGGGAGCTGTTTTTT

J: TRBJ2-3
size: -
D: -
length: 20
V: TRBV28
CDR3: CASSSLGGGRTISSTDTQYF
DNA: TGTGCCAGCAGTTCCCTTGGAGGGGGCCGGACGATATCAAGCACAGATACGCAGTATTTT

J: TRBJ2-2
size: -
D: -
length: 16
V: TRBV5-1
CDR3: CASRWADYGNTGELFF
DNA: TGCGCCAGCAGATGGGCAGACTATGGGAACACCGGGGAGCTGTTTTTT

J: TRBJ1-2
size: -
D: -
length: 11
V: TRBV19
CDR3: CASRQLDGYTF
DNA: TGTGCCAGTAGACAGCTGGATGGCTACACCTTC